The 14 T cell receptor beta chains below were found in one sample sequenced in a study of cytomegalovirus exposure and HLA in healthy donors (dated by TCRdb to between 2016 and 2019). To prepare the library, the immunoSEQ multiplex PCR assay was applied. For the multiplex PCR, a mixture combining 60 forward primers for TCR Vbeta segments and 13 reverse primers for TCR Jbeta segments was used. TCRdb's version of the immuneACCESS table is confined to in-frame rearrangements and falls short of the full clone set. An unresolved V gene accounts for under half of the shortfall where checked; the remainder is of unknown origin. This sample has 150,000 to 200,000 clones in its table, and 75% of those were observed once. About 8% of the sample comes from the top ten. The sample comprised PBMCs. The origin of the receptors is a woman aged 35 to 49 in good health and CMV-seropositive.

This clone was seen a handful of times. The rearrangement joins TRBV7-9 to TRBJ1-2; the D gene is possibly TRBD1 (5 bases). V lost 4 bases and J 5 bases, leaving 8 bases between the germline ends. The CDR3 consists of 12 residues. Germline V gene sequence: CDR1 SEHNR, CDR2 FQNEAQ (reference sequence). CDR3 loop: CASSSTGYGYTF. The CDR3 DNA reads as TGTGCCAGCAGCTCCACAGGATATGGCTACACCTTC.

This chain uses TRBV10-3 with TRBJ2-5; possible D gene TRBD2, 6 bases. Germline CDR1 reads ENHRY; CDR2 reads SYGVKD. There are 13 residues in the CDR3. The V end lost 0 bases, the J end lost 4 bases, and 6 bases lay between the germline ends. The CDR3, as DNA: TGTGCCATCAGTGAGTCTAGCGGAGAGACCCAGTACTTC. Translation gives CAISESSGETQYF.

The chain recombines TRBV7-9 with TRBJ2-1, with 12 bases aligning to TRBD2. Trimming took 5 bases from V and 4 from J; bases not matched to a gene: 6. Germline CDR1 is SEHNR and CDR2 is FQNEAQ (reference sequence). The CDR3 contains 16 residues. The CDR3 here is CASSQRLAGAYNEQFF. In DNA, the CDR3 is TGTGCCAGCAGCCAAAGACTAGCGGGAGCTTACAATGAGCAGTTCTTC.

The CDR3 protein is CASSPNQWTGEYNEQFF. In DNA, the CDR3 is TGTGCCAGCAGTCCGAACCAGTGGACAGGGGAGTACAATGAGCAGTTCTTC. V gene TRBV27 combines with J gene TRBJ2-1; 9 bases line up with TRBD1. CDR1 is MNHEY and CDR2 is SMNVEV in the germline V gene (reference sequence). The V segment lost 5 bases and the J segment 4 bases; nucleotides outside the gene matches: 12. There are 17 residues in the CDR3.

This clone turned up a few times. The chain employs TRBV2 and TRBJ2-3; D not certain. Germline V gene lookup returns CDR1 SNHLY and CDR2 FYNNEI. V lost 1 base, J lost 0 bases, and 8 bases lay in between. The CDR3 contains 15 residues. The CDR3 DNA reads TGTGCCAGCAGTGAAGGCAGGCCTAGCACAGATACGCAGTATTTT. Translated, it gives CASSEGRPSTDTQYF.

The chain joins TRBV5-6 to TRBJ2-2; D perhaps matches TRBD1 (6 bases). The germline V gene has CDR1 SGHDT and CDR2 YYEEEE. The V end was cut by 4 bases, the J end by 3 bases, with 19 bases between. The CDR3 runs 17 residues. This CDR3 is CASSLIYRQEDTGELFF. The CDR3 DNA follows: TGTGCCAGCAGCCTAATATACCGACAGGAGGACACCGGGGAGCTGTTTTTT.

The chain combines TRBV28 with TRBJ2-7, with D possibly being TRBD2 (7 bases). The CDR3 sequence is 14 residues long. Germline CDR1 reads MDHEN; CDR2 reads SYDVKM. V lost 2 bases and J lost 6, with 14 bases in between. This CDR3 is CASSLSQGGGEQYF. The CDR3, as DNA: TGTGCCAGCAGTTTAAGCCAGGGAGGGGGCGAGCAGTACTTC. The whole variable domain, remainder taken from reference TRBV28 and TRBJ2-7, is DVKVTQSSRYLVKRTGEKVFLECVQDMDHENMFWYRQDPGLGLRLIYFSYDVKMKEKGDIPEGYSVSREKKERFSLILESASTNQTSMYLCASSLSQGGGEQYFGPGTRLTVT.

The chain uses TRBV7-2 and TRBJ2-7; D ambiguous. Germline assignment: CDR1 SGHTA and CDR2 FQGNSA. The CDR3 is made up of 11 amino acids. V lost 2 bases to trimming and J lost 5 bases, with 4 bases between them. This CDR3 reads CASSLYNEQYF. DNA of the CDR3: TGTGCCAGCAGCTTATACAACGAGCAGTACTTC.

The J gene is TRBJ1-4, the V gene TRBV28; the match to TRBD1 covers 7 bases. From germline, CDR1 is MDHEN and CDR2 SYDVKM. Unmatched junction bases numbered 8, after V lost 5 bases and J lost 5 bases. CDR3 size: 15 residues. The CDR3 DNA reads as TGTGCCAGCAGTCCCCGGACAGGTTTCAATGAAAAACTGTTTTTT. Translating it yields CASSPRTGFNEKLFF.

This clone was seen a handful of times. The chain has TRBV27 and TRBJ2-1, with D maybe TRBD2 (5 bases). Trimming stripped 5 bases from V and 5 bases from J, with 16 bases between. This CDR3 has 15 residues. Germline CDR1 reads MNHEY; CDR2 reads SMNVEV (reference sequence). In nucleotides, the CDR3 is TGTGCCAGCAGTCTGGAGGAGCCGTTTAACAATGAGCAGTTCTTC. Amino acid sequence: CASSLEEPFNNEQFF.

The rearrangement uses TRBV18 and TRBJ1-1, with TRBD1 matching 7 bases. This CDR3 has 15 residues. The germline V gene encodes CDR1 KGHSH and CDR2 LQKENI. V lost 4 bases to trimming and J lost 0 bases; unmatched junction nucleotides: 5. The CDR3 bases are TGTGCCAGCTCACTTGGGACAGCCATGAACACTGAAGCTTTCTTT. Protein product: CASSLGTAMNTEAFF.

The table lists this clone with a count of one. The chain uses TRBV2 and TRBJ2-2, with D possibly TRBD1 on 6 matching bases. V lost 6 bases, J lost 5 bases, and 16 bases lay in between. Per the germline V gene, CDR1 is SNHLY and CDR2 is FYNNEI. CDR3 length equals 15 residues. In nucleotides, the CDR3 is TGTGCCAGCAGCAGAGGACAGTTAAGAACCGGGGAGCTGTTTTTT. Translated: CASSRGQLRTGELFF. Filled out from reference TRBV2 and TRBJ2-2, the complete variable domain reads EPEVTQTPSHQVTQMGQEVILRCVPISNHLYFYWYRQILGQKVEFLVSFYNNEISEKSEIFDDQFSVERPDGSNFTLKIRSTKLEDSAMYFCASSRGQLRTGELFFGEGSRLTVL.

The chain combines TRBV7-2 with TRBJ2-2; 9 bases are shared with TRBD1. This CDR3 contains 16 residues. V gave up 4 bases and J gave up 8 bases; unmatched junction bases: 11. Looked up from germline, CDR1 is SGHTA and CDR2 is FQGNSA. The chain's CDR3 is CASSSPGTGFGGELFF. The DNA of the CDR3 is TGTGCCAGCAGCTCCCCCGGGACAGGGTTTGGTGGGGAGCTGTTTTTT.

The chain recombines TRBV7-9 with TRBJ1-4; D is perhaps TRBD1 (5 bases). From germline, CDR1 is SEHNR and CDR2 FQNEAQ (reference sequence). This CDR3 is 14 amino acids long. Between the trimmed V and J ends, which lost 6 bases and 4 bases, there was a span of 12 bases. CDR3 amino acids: CASSLKGLNEKLFF. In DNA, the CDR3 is TGTGCCAGCAGTCTAAAGGGGCTTAATGAAAAACTGTTTTTT. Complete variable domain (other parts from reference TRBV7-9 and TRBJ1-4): DTGVSQNPRHKITKRGQNVTFRCDPISEHNRLYWYRQTLGQGPEFLTYFQNEAQLEKSRLLSDRFSAERPKGSFSTLEIQRTEQGDSAMYLCASSLKGLNEKLFFGSGTQLSVL.